This TCR beta chain was identified in a study of T cell repertoires in cytomegalovirus infection. The CDR3 consists of 14 residues. Germline lookup yields CDR1 SGHTA and CDR2 FQGTGA. Trimming took off 5 bases at V and 5 bases at J, with 15 bases between the two ends. TCRdb re-derived calls from the reads in MiXCR, one entry per CDR3 protein. The sample includes about 97,000 distinct CDR3 sequences, more than 15% of them seen just once. This clonotype was seen ten or more times. Sample: PBMCs. The source is a human donor in good health (CMV status not recorded). Some clones in this sample may be carry-over from other donors' samples. The chain links TRBV7-3 to TRBJ1-2, with D tentatively TRBD1 (5 bases). The CDR3 coding sequence is TGTGCCAGCAGCCCAAGCGGGACTTCTTATGGCTACACCTTC. This translates into CASSPSGTSYGYTF.